The clone carrying this T cell receptor (beta chain) showed up many times. The target antigen is unknown. MiXCR, run by TCRdb on the multiplex PCR reads, gives a single entry per CDR3 protein. The sample holds 150,000 to 200,000 distinct CDR3 sequences, 30% to 35% seen once. The CDR3 has 13 amino acids. Trimming removed 5 bases from V and 5 bases from J, with 12 bases in between. Per the germline V gene, CDR1 is SGHTA and CDR2 is FQGNSA. The record originates from a study of breast tumors, draining lymph nodes, adjacent tissues. Points from the study as a whole: Tumor and nontumor repertoires were significantly more similar in luminal-like than in basal-like breast cancer. Tumors had less TCR diversity than lymph nodes, more than nontumor tissue.

Samples came from axillary lymph nodes draining the breast cancer. The chain recombines TRBV7-2 with TRBJ2-5, with a tentative D call TRBD1 (6 bases). This clonotype was sampled from a female donor with breast cancer. Some clones in this sample may be carry-over from other donors' samples. The source material was axillary lymph node tissue. CDR3: CASSAYREETQYF. The CDR3, as DNA: TGTGCCAGCAGCGCTTACAGGGAGGAGACCCAGTACTTC.